The rows below give T cell receptor beta chains drawn from one sample of a study of beta chain features in type 1 diabetes. The repertoire was sequenced with immunoSEQ multiplex PCR; TCRdb's copy has only in-frame clones and lacks some. The data contain approximately 44,000 clones, roughly 68% of them singletons. Material: Tregs from blood. These TCRs come from a woman aged 18-29 years with type 1 diabetes. CDR3s include the opening cysteine and the closing phenylalanine or tryptophan. A D gene is named only where the DNA matches it firmly. Some rows mark clone size as missing; the rest say once, few, many or name a class of expanded clone.

D gene	V gene	J gene	clone size	CDR3 protein	CDR3 DNA
TRBD1	TRBV6-5	TRBJ1-1	.	CASSAQGGTEAFF	TGTGCCAGCAGCGCCCAGGGGGGCACTGAAGCTTTCTTT
.	TRBV4-3	TRBJ2-6	.	CASSQFLRASGANVLTF	TGCGCCAGCAGCCAATTCCTCAGGGCCTCTGGGGCCAACGTCCTGACTTTC
TRBD1	TRBV27	TRBJ1-5	.	CASSLSGGIYSNQPQHF	TGTGCCAGCAGTTTATCAGGGGGCATATATAGCAATCAGCCCCAGCATTTT
.	TRBV29-1	TRBJ1-3	few	CSADSSGNTIYF	TGCAGCGCAGACAGCTCTGGAAACACCATATATTTT
TRBD1	TRBV2	TRBJ2-2	.	CAGSGQETGELFF	TGTGCCGGCTCGGGACAGGAAACCGGGGAGCTGTTTTTT
.	TRBV6-6	TRBJ2-1	.	CASRALAGEQFF	TGTGCAAGCAGGGCCCTCGCAGGTGAGCAGTTCTTC
.	TRBV5-8	TRBJ2-7	.	CASSHGIKISYEQYF	TGTGCCAGCAGCCATGGCATAAAAATCTCCTACGAGCAGTACTTC
TRBD1	TRBV11-2	TRBJ2-7	.	CASSLGDSSYEQYF	TGTGCCAGCAGCTTGGGGGACAGCTCCTACGAGCAGTACTTC
TRBD1	TRBV5-6	TRBJ2-1	few	CASSFRTGLNVQFF	TGTGCCAGCAGCTTCCGGACAGGCCTGAATGTGCAGTTCTTC
TRBD1	TRBV5-1	TRBJ1-5	.	CASSEGTGINQPQHF	TGCGCCAGCAGTGAGGGGACAGGGATCAATCAGCCCCAGCATTTT
.	TRBV7-9	TRBJ2-7	few	CASSLGTPAYEQYF	TGTGCCAGCAGCTTAGGGACACCCGCCTACGAGCAGTACTTC
TRBD1	TRBV29-1	TRBJ2-2	.	CSVERQGGGELFF	TGCAGCGTTGAAAGACAGGGTGGCGGGGAGCTGTTTTTT
TRBD2	TRBV5-8	TRBJ2-3	.	CASFPGLAYIRDTQYF	TGTGCCAGCTTCCCGGGACTAGCCTATATTAGAGATACGCAGTATTTT
.	TRBV5-8	TRBJ2-7	medium-sized	CASSKTGRNEQYF	TGTGCCAGCAGCAAAACAGGGCGGAACGAGCAGTACTTC
.	TRBV19	TRBJ1-5	.	CASSPGSGQPQHF	TGTGCCAGTAGTCCCGGGTCCGGCCAGCCCCAGCATTTT
TRBD2	TRBV6-6	TRBJ2-2	.	CASRRGADTGELFF	TGTGCCAGCAGGCGGGGGGCCGACACCGGGGAGCTGTTTTTT
.	TRBV6-1	TRBJ1-5	.	CASSERGNQPQHF	TGTGCCAGCAGTGAACGGGGCAATCAGCCCCAGCATTTT
.	TRBV5-6	TRBJ1-1	.	CASSLAQGTMNTEAFF	TGTGCCAGCAGCTTGGCACAGGGCACTATGAACACTGAAGCTTTCTTT
TRBD1	TRBV29-1	TRBJ2-7	.	CSVDPGQGYEQYF	TGCAGCGTTGATCCGGGACAGGGGTACGAGCAGTACTTC
.	TRBV9	TRBJ1-1	.	CASSRILTVEAFF	TGTGCCAGCAGTCGTATCCTTACAGTAGAAGCTTTCTTT
.	TRBV7-9	TRBJ1-1	.	CASSWGLKNTEAFF	TGTGCCAGCAGCTGGGGACTGAAGAACACTGAAGCTTTCTTT
.	TRBV6-6	TRBJ1-1	few	CASRTSGNTEAFF	TGTGCCAGCAGGACAAGCGGGAACACTGAAGCTTTCTTT
TRBD2	TRBV11-2	TRBJ2-3	.	CASSLGLVPDTQYF	TGTGCCAGCAGCTTGGGACTAGTGCCAGATACGCAGTATTTT
.	TRBV4-3	TRBJ2-7	.	CASSQEPSSYEQYF	TGCGCCAGCAGCCAAGAGCCGTCGTCCTACGAGCAGTACTTC
TRBD1	TRBV11-2	TRBJ1-2	.	CASSLAPRDSYGYTF	TGTGCCAGCAGCTTAGCCCCCCGGGACAGCTATGGCTACACCTTC
TRBD2	TRBV7-2	TRBJ2-7	few	CASSFGDYGYEQYF	TGTGCCAGCAGCTTTGGGGACTACGGCTACGAGCAGTACTTC